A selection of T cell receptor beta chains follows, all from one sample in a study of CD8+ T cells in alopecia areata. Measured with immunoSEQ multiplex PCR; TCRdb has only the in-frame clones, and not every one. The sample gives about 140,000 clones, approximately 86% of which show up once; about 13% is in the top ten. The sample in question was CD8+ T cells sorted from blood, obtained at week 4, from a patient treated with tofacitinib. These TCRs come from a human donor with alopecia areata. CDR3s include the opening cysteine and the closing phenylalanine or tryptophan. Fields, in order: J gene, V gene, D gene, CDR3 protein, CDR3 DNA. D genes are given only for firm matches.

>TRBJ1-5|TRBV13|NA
CASSLLGHQPQHF
TGTGCCAGCAGCTTGTTGGGCCATCAGCCCCAGCATTTT
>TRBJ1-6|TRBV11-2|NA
CASSLKGVGSPLHF
TGTGCCAGCAGCTTAAAGGGGGTTGGTTCACCCCTCCACTTT
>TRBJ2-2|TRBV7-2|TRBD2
CASSLGTSRFVGELFF
TGTGCCAGCAGCTTAGGGACTAGTCGGTTTGTCGGGGAGCTGTTTTTT
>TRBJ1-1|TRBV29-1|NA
CSVPTGNTEAFF
TGCAGCGTCCCGACAGGGAACACTGAAGCTTTCTTT
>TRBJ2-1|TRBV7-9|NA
CASSLVLEFNEQFF
TGTGCCAGCAGCTTAGTACTTGAATTCAATGAGCAGTTCTTC
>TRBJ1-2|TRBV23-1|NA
CASSQSTTSGQKGYGYTF
TGCGCCAGCAGTCAATCCACGACGAGCGGACAGAAGGGCTATGGCTACACCTTC
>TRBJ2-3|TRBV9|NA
CASSDPNTDTQYF
TGTGCCAGCAGTGATCCCAACACAGATACGCAGTATTTT
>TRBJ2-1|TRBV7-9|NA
CASSPPSGPPNEQFF
TGTGCCAGCAGCCCCCCGAGCGGGCCCCCCAATGAGCAGTTCTTC
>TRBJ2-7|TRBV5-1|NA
CASSLVGVTYEQYF
TGCGCCAGCAGCTTGGTGGGGGTGACCTACGAGCAGTACTTC
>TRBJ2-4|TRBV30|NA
CAWSYGSHKNIQYF
TGTGCCTGGAGTTATGGCAGTCACAAAAACATTCAGTACTTC
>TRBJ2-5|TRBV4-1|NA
CASSQVSGEETQYF
TGCGCCAGCAGCCAAGTTTCCGGGGAAGAGACCCAGTACTTC
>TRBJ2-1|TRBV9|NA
CASSAKYSDSSYNEQFF
TGTGCCAGCAGTGCCAAGTACTCGGACAGCTCCTACAATGAGCAGTTCTTC
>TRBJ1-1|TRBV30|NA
CAWDGLMNTEAFF
TGTGCCTGGGACGGACTAATGAACACTGAAGCTTTCTTT
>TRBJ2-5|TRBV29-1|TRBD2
CSVEAGGVQETQYF
TGCAGCGTTGAAGCGGGGGGGGTCCAAGAGACCCAGTACTTC